The 20 T cell receptor beta chains below come from one sample, sequenced in a study of neurological immune-mediated disorders. Via MiXCR, TCRdb re-called the 5' RACE reads, giving one row per CDR3 protein. The repertoire has roughly 80,000 distinct CDR3 sequences, roughly 9% of them found once; the top ten carry less than 2%. The sequenced sample was PBMCs. Source of these receptors: a man aged 45-65 years in good health.

The chain's CDR3 is CASSFNGYEQYF. CDR3 coding DNA: TGCGCCAGCAGCTTTAACGGCTACGAGCAGTACTTC. The chain links TRBV5-1 to TRBJ2-7, with D uncertain. Germline V gene sequence: CDR1 SGHRS, CDR2 YFSETQ. The CDR3 sequence is 12 residues long. Trimming shortened V by 2 bases and J by 3 bases, and 6 bases separated the two germline ends.

This clonotype was detected ten times or more. This chain joins TRBV6-2 or TRBV6-3 and TRBJ2-2, with D hard to call. The CDR3 has 12 amino acids. Germline CDR1 reads MNHEY; CDR2 reads SVGEGT. V gave up 3 bases and J gave up 8 bases, with 7 bases separating them. CDR3 nucleotide sequence: TGTGCCAGCAGTTATCATGGGGGGGAGCTGTTTTTT. Translating gives CASSYHGGELFF.

V and J are TRBV12-3 or TRBV12-4 and TRBJ2-2; TRBD1 aligns across 8 bases. The CDR3 covers 14 residues. Trimming removed 6 bases from V and 9 bases from J; junction bases left unmatched: 9. CDR3 protein: CASRHRTGRRELFF. In nucleotides, the CDR3 is TGTGCCAGCAGACACAGGACAGGGCGGCGGGAGCTGTTTTTT.

In this sample, this clonotype turned up many times. The chain recombines TRBV7-2 with TRBJ2-7; D remains unclear. The V end lost 6 bases, the J end lost 3 bases, and 6 bases lay between the germline ends. The CDR3 loop spans 11 amino acids. Germline V gene lookup returns CDR1 SGHTA and CDR2 FQGNSA. In DNA, the CDR3 is TGTGCCAGCAGTTTGAGCTACGAGCAGTACTTC. Its protein product is CASSLSYEQYF. The full variable domain, its missing parts supplied by reference TRBV7-2 and TRBJ2-7, is GAGVSQSPSNKVTEKGKDVELRCDPISGHTALYWYRQSLGQGLEFLIYFQGNSAPDKSGLPSDRFSAERTGGSVSTLTIQRTQQEDSAVYLCASSLSYEQYFGPGTRLTVT.

This clonotype was seen many times. The chain uses TRBV2 and TRBJ2-2, with a tentative D call TRBD1 (6 bases). The germline CDR1 and CDR2 sequences are SNHLY and FYNNEI. The V end was cut by 4 bases, the J end by 4 bases, with 13 bases between. This CDR3 has 15 residues. The CDR3 DNA follows: TGTGCCAGCAGTGGTGGGGGCTATGGCACCGGGGAGCTGTTTTTT. It codes for CASSGGGYGTGELFF.

This clonotype was seen at least ten times. The chain uses TRBV24-1 and TRBJ2-3; D is possibly TRBD1 (5 bases). Deletions cut 4 bases from V and 0 bases from J, with 13 bases between. Per germline, CDR1 KGHDR and CDR2 SFDVKD. The CDR3 contains 16 residues. The CDR3 DNA is TGTGCCACCAGTGACGCAGAGACAGTTAGCACAGATACGCAGTATTTT. Translating gives CATSDAETVSTDTQYF.

This clonotype was observed at least ten times. This rearrangement joins TRBV4-1 to TRBJ2-1; 7 bases are a match to TRBD2. Trimming cost V 1 base and J 5 bases; bases outside gene matches: 11. Germline lookup yields CDR1 MGHRA and CDR2 YSYEKL. CDR3 length: 17 amino acids. CDR3 protein: CASSQVVRDYLNNEQFF. The CDR3 region has the DNA TGCGCCAGCAGCCAAGTCGTCCGGGACTACCTGAACAATGAGCAGTTCTTC.

This clonotype was found many times. The chain is built from TRBV7-2 and TRBJ2-7; 8 bases map to TRBD1. Germline assignment: CDR1 SGHTA and CDR2 FQGNSA. The CDR3 runs 13 residues. J lost 4 bases, V lost 2 bases, and 1 base had no gene match. The CDR3 is CASSLQGAYEQYF. CDR3 nucleotide sequence: TGTGCCAGCAGCTTACAGGGGGCTTACGAGCAGTACTTC.

The sample holds many counts of this clonotype. The chain uses TRBV10-3 and TRBJ2-3; unclear D gene. Trimming left V 7 bases short and J 4 bases short, with 12 bases between. The CDR3 length is 13 residues. Germline loops: CDR1 ENHRY, CDR2 SYGVKD. The chain's CDR3 is CAITVSRADTQYF. CDR3 in DNA: TGTGCCATCACTGTGTCAAGGGCAGATACGCAGTATTTT.

The chain uses TRBV6-6 and TRBJ2-5, with unresolved D. This CDR3 has 13 amino acids. CDR1 is MNHNY, CDR2 SVGAGI, per germline (reference sequence). V was cut by 2 bases and J by 2 bases, with 6 bases left in between. CDR3 bases: TGTGCCAGCAGTTACCCGGATCAAGAGACCCAGTACTTC. It codes for CASSYPDQETQYF.

This clonotype was recorded many times. The gene calls are TRBV6-2 or TRBV6-3 and TRBJ1-2; no firm D call. The germline V gene encodes CDR1 MNHEY and CDR2 SVGEGT. V dropped 6 bases and J dropped 3 bases, with 20 bases sitting between them. This CDR3 region has 16 residues. CDR3 sequence reads: CASSPHLRRGYYGYTF. Written as DNA, the CDR3 is TGTGCCAGCAGCCCCCACCTTCGGAGAGGGTACTATGGCTACACCTTC.

This clonotype was observed at least ten times. This chain links TRBV12-3 or TRBV12-4 with TRBJ1-1, with TRBD1 matching 7 bases. V trimming: 8 bases; J trimming: 7 bases; junction bases outside the gene matches: 13. The CDR3 contains 14 residues. The CDR3 loop reads CASPRMDRPFEAFF. The CDR3 DNA reads as TGTGCCAGCCCTAGGATGGACAGGCCGTTTGAAGCTTTCTTT.

This clonotype occurred many times. This rearrangement joins TRBV5-1 to TRBJ1-2; maybe TRBD1 (6 bases). Germline V gives CDR1 SGHRS, CDR2 YFSETQ. The germline V and J ends were trimmed by 5 bases and 5 bases, with 16 bases remaining between them. The CDR3 spans 14 residues. The CDR3 DNA follows: TGCGCCAGCAGGGAATCGACAGGCGTGTATGGCTACACCTTC. Protein sequence: CASRESTGVYGYTF.

This clonotype was seen at least ten times. The V and J genes are TRBV7-2 and TRBJ2-7; TRBD1 is a possible D gene (5 bases). The V end lost 1 base, the J end lost 2 bases, and 15 bases lay between the germline ends. The CDR3 is 16 amino acids. Germline CDR1 is SGHTA and CDR2 is FQGNSA. CDR3 region: CASSLVSQGFPYEQYF. CDR3 bases: TGTGCCAGCAGCTTAGTCTCCCAGGGTTTTCCCTACGAGCAGTACTTC. Combining the CDR3 with reference TRBV7-2 and TRBJ2-7 gives the whole variable domain GAGVSQSPSNKVTEKGKDVELRCDPISGHTALYWYRQSLGQGLEFLIYFQGNSAPDKSGLPSDRFSAERTGGSVSTLTIQRTQQEDSAVYLCASSLVSQGFPYEQYFGPGTRLTVT.

Notes on this clonotype: The DNA is left out, because the CDR3 cannot be placed on it with certainty; the CDR3 is given as TCRdb lists it. The chain couples TRBV11-2 to TRBJ2-7; TRBD2 reflects the table's D call only, with no check against the DNA. Germline-derived CDR1 and CDR2 are SGHAT and FQNNGV. Counting both end residues, the CDR3 totals 21 amino acids. CDR3 amino acids: CASSFYICSARGGGGPYEQYF.

This clonotype was counted many times. The chain joins TRBV9 to TRBJ2-7; the D gene is possibly TRBD2 (6 bases). Germline loops: CDR1 SGDLS, CDR2 YYNGEE. The CDR3 spans 16 residues. V lost 3 bases, J lost 5 bases, and 21 bases lay in between. The CDR3 nucleotides are TGTGCCAGCAGCGCGAGGAACGGGGGAGTTAGAGACGAGCAGTACTTC. Protein: CASSARNGGVRDEQYF.

As DNA, the CDR3 is TGCAGCGTTGCCGGAGTCGACAGCATTGAGCAGTTCTTC. Translating it yields CSVAGVDSIEQFF. The chain links TRBV29-1 to TRBJ2-5; possible D gene TRBD1, 5 bases. The J call may be faulty, since TRBJ2-1 better matches the DNA end. The CDR3 has 13 residues. Per germline, CDR1 SQVTM and CDR2 ANQGSEA.

This clonotype was detected many times. V usage is TRBV7-2 and J usage is TRBJ1-3; D gene unclear. This CDR3 spans 17 amino acids. CDR1 and CDR2 (germline): SGHTA, FQGNSA. The V end was cut by 1 base, the J end by 0 bases, with 13 bases between. This chain's CDR3 is CASSLVLGGSSGNTIYF. The CDR3 DNA reads TGTGCCAGCAGCTTAGTGTTAGGCGGCTCCTCTGGAAACACCATATATTTT.

The table lists this clonotype with many counts. The rearrangement joins TRBV5-1 to TRBJ2-7, with D possibly being TRBD1 (6 bases). The CDR3 is made up of 15 amino acids. V lost 4 bases and J 2 bases, leaving 16 bases between the germline ends. From germline, CDR1 is SGHRS and CDR2 YFSETQ. The DNA for the CDR3 is TGCGCCAGCAGCCCCCGCGGGCAGGGGCCCTACGAGCAGTACTTC. This codes for CASSPRGQGPYEQYF. The full variable domain, its missing parts supplied by reference TRBV5-1 and TRBJ2-7, is KAGVTQTPRYLIKTRGQQVTLSCSPISGHRSVSWYQQTPGQGLQFLFEYFSETQRNKGNFPGRFSGRQFSNSRSEMNVSTLELGDSALYLCASSPRGQGPYEQYFGPGTRLTVT.

As regards this clonotype: This may come from a read error, since a much larger clone is one base off. This chain joins TRBV6-5 and TRBJ2-5, with 8 bases identical to TRBD1. Germline values: CDR1 MNHEY, CDR2 SVGAGI. V lost 5 bases and J lost 8; bases outside the gene matches: 10. CDR3 length: 14 amino acids. The CDR3 DNA is TGTGCCAGCAGTCTCGGACAGGGCAGGCATACCCAGTACTTC. Its translation: CASSLGQGRHTQYF.